The 27 T cell receptor beta chains below all came from one sample that was sequenced in a study of regulatory T cells in long-lasting Graves disease (dated by TCRdb to the early 2020s). The library came from multiplex PCR. Sequencing relied on an Illumina HiSeq 4000. TCR beta libraries were built with iRepertoire HTBI primers and Arm-PCR amplification of CDR3 regions. In-frame beta chains were kept once TCRdb had trimmed the public reads at Q25 with fastp and called clones with MiXCR. Every distinct CDR3 protein forms one entry, paired with its most common genes and DNA. Counted in this sample were about 350,000 distinct CDR3 sequences; approximately 16% of them appeared once. The biggest ten clones account for less than 35% of the sample. According to the study, the label for this sample's time point signals: newly diagnosed GD, antithyroid drugs for less than 3 months. For both TCR sequencing and RNA sequencing, RNA was extracted from PBMCs using TRIzol.

This sample also appeared in a second study, on T cells in Graves' hyperthyroidism and ophthalmopathy.

This specimen was peripheral blood mononuclear cells (PBMCs), taken at new diagnosis, from a patient treated with antithyroid drugs. The receptors were gathered from a man in his forties with Graves disease. Donor details come from another sample of the same person, matched by shared clones.

This clonotype has a count of ten or more. The chain carries TRBV30 and TRBJ2-5, with D tentatively TRBD1 (6 bases). This CDR3 is 11 amino acids long. The germline gives CDR1 GTSNPN, CDR2 SVGIG (reference sequence). V gave up 6 bases and J gave up 4 bases, with 9 bases separating them. CDR3 DNA: TGTGCCTGCGGGACATTAGAGACCCAGTACTTC. Translated, it gives CACGTLETQYF.

This clonotype was counted only a few times. The CDR3 region is CASSRTRAPEAFF. The CDR3 DNA reads TGTGCCAGCAGCCGAACCAGGGCCCCTGAAGCTTTCTTT. V is TRBV6-1 and J is TRBJ1-1; D possibly corresponds to TRBD1 (5 bases). CDR1 and CDR2 (germline): MNHNS, SASEGT. The V end was cut by 6 bases, the J end by 6 bases, with 14 bases between. The CDR3 sequence is 13 residues long.

This clonotype was detected many times. V is TRBV10-2 and J is TRBJ2-7, with 9 bases that match TRBD1. The CDR3 is 13 residues long. CDR1 WSHSY and CDR2 SAAADI come from the germline V gene. With V trimmed by 6 bases and J by 1 base, 1 base remained unmatched. The CDR3 reads CASRGTGSYEQYF. The CDR3 DNA reads as TGCGCCAGCAGGGGGACAGGGTCCTACGAGCAGTACTTC.

This clonotype was recorded only once. A far bigger clonotype differs at one base, so this is likely a read error. The V and J genes are TRBV20-1 and TRBJ2-3, with D perhaps TRBD2 (6 bases). The last part of the DNA fits TRBJ2-5 better; the J call may be wrong. The CDR3 contains 14 residues. Germline CDR1 and CDR2: DFQATT and SNEGSKA (reference sequence). CDR3 loop: CSARKSKAGKTQYF. Here the CDR3 DNA reads TGCAGTGCTAGAAAATCTAAGGCGGGGAAGACCCAGTACTTC.

This clonotype came up many times. This chain's CDR3 is CASSPRRVETQYF. DNA of the CDR3: TGTGCCAGCTCACCTCGTCGGGTAGAGACCCAGTACTTC. This chain joins TRBV18 and TRBJ2-5, with unresolved D. Germline lookup yields CDR1 KGHSH and CDR2 LQKENI. Trimming took 3 bases from V and 4 from J, leaving 9 bases between them. The CDR3 sequence is 13 residues long. Full variable domain (rest looked up from reference TRBV18 and TRBJ2-5): NAGVMQNPRHLVRRRGQEARLRCSPMKGHSHVYWYRQLPEEGLKFMVYLQKENIIDESGMPKERFSAEFPKEGPSILRIQQVVRGDSAAYFCASSPRRVETQYFGPGTRLLVL.

This clonotype showed up many times. CDR3 in amino acids: CASSRQENTQYF. CDR3 sequence (DNA): TGTGCCAGCAGCCGCCAAGAGAATACGCAGTATTTT. The chain joins TRBV7-9 to TRBJ2-3; D unresolved. Germline CDR1 reads SEHNR; CDR2 reads FQNEAQ (reference sequence). Trimming took 5 bases from V and 7 from J, leaving 10 bases between them. This CDR3 spans 12 amino acids. Using reference TRBV7-9 and TRBJ2-3 for the parts outside the CDR3, the full variable domain is DTGVSQNPRHKITKRGQNVTFRCDPISEHNRLYWYRQTLGQGPEFLTYFQNEAQLEKSRLLSDRFSAERPKGSFSTLEIQRTEQGDSAMYLCASSRQENTQYFGPGTRLTVL.

This clonotype has more than one count but fewer than ten. This chain uses TRBV20-1 with TRBJ1-3; D is unclear. CDR3 length equals 16 residues. Trimming stripped 4 bases from V and 2 bases from J, with 18 bases between. CDR1 is DFQATT, CDR2 SNEGSKA, per germline (reference sequence). CDR3: CSATIASGGAGNTIYF. The CDR3 DNA is TGCAGTGCTACCATCGCGTCGGGTGGCGCTGGAAACACCATATATTTT.

Here the CDR3 reads CASSLRRGGADTQYF. For the CDR3, the DNA is TGTGCCAGCAGTCTACGGCGGGGGGGGGCAGATACGCAGTATTTT. V and J are TRBV6-1 and TRBJ2-3; 9 bases agree with TRBD2. The germline gives CDR1 MNHNS, CDR2 SASEGT. The V and J ends lost 5 bases and 4 bases, in that order; junction bases with no gene match: 7. There are 15 residues in the CDR3.

Many counts were recorded for this clonotype. This chain uses TRBV4-2 with TRBJ2-7; the match to TRBD1 covers 8 bases. V shed 1 base and J 3 bases; nucleotides not matched to a gene: 8. Germline loops: CDR1 LGHNA, CDR2 YNFKEQ. The CDR3 is 16 amino acids. The CDR3 DNA reads TGTGCCAGCAGCCAAGGGGCAGGGGGCATGCTCTACGAGCAGTACTTC. Translating gives CASSQGAGGMLYEQYF.

As regards this clonotype: A single base is all that separates this from a far larger clone, so a read error is likely. The CDR3 end shows no conserved phenylalanine or tryptophan, and so a read error is likely. This sequence joins TRBV2 and TRBJ2-3; D gene unclear. V was pared by 5 bases and J by 2 bases, with 2 bases between. The CDR3 covers 11 residues. CDR1 is SNHLY and CDR2 is FYNNEI in the germline V gene. The CDR3 here is CASSYTDTQYL. CDR3 nucleotides: TGTGCCAGCAGTTACACAGATACGCAGTATCTT.

V and J are TRBV4-1 and TRBJ1-5; possibly TRBD1 for D (5 bases). The germline V gene encodes CDR1 MGHRA and CDR2 YSYEKL. The V end lost 0 bases, the J end lost 0 bases, and 12 bases lay between the germline ends. The CDR3 has 17 amino acids. The CDR3 loop reads CASSQDWRGYSNQPQHF. In DNA form, the CDR3 reads TGCGCCAGCAGCCAAGATTGGAGGGGCTATAGCAATCAGCCCCAGCATTTT.

The chain links TRBV10-3 to TRBJ1-1; no definite D call. Trimming shortened V by 3 bases and J by 9 bases, and 8 bases separated the two germline ends. Germline assignment: CDR1 ENHRY and CDR2 SYGVKD. CDR3 length equals 11 residues. As DNA, the CDR3 is TGTGCCATCAGTGACGACTCTAAAGCTTTCTTT. Translated: CAISDDSKAFF.

This sequence joins TRBV5-1 and TRBJ2-7; 12 bases fit TRBD1. The CDR3 totals 16 residues. The germline CDR1 and CDR2 sequences are SGHRS and YFSETQ. Trimming took 4 bases from V and 4 from J; bases not matched to a gene: 9. The CDR3 DNA reads as TGCGCCAGCAGCCTCCTTTGGGACAGGGGGCTGTACGAGCAGTACTTC. Translating gives CASSLLWDRGLYEQYF.

The chain employs TRBV6-1 and TRBJ2-1; 9 positions agree with TRBD2. There are 13 residues in the CDR3. Trimming removed 7 bases from V and 5 bases from J; junction bases left unmatched: 3. Per the germline V gene, CDR1 is MNHNS and CDR2 is SASEGT. CDR3 amino acids: CASIRLADNEQFF. In nucleotides, the CDR3 is TGTGCCAGCATTAGACTAGCGGACAATGAGCAGTTCTTC.

This clonotype occurred a few times. This chain connects TRBV24-1 to TRBJ2-2; TRBD1 aligns across 7 bases. This CDR3 comprises 18 residues. CDR1 and CDR2 from the germline V gene are KGHDR and SFDVKD. V lost 0 bases and J lost 4; bases outside the gene matches: 10. The CDR3 region is CATSDLRDRTGGTGELFF. DNA of the CDR3: TGTGCCACCAGTGATTTGCGTGACCGGACAGGCGGCACCGGGGAGCTGTTTTTT.

This clonotype has a count of ten or more. CDR3: CSAGGQGQETQYF. Written as DNA, the CDR3 is TGCAGTGCTGGGGGGCAGGGGCAAGAGACCCAGTACTTC. V and J are TRBV20-1 and TRBJ2-5; perhaps D is TRBD1 or TRBD2 (6 bases each). The CDR3 totals 13 residues. Between the trimmed V and J ends, which lost 5 bases and 2 bases, there was a span of 12 bases. CDR1 is DFQATT and CDR2 is SNEGSKA in the germline V gene (reference sequence).

This clonotype occurred many times. This chain connects TRBV3-1 to TRBJ2-7; D remains ambiguous. V shed 0 bases and J shed 3 bases, with 9 bases lying between them. This CDR3 has 14 residues. The germline V gene has CDR1 LGHDT and CDR2 YNNKEL (reference sequence). CDR3 region: CASSQDANLYEQYF. The CDR3 DNA is TGTGCCAGCAGCCAAGATGCGAACCTCTACGAGCAGTACTTC.

This clonotype was picked up many times. The V call is TRBV6-5, the J call TRBJ2-2; D is possibly TRBD2 (6 bases). The CDR3 runs 15 residues. Trimming shortened V by 3 bases and J by 4 bases, and 12 bases separated the two germline ends. Germline assignment: CDR1 MNHEY and CDR2 SVGAGI. The CDR3 region is CASSYVRGGTGELFF. The CDR3 region has the DNA TGTGCCAGCAGTTATGTGCGGGGCGGCACCGGGGAGCTGTTTTTT.

In this sample, this clonotype turned up a few times. V gene TRBV10-3 combines with J gene TRBJ2-1; D uncertain. The V gene lost 4 bases and the J gene lost 9 bases, with 10 bases spanning the gap. Germline values: CDR1 ENHRY, CDR2 SYGVKD. The CDR3 covers 12 residues. The CDR3 DNA reads TGTGCCATCAGTGCTATCGGGTCTGAGCAGTTCTTC. It is translated as CAISAIGSEQFF.

This clonotype showed up many times. The CDR3: CASSGGQGPYGYTF. Here the CDR3 DNA reads TGTGCCAGCAGTGGGGGACAGGGGCCCTATGGCTACACCTTC. This rearrangement joins TRBV2 to TRBJ1-2, with TRBD1 matching 10 bases. Germline trimming cut 4 bases from V and 4 bases from J; bases unmatched to any gene: 3. Looked up from germline, CDR1 is SNHLY and CDR2 is FYNNEI. CDR3 length: 14 amino acids.

This rearrangement joins TRBV19 to TRBJ2-1; D gene ambiguous. Germline V CDR1 and CDR2: LNHDA, SQIVND (reference sequence). Trimming removed 8 bases at V and 4 bases at J, with 12 bases between. CDR3 length: 13 residues. This CDR3 is CASLRVMYNEQFF. The CDR3 nucleotides read TGTGCCAGTCTCCGGGTCATGTACAATGAGCAGTTCTTC.

The sample holds many counts of this clonotype. DNA of the CDR3: TGTGCCAGCAGTGAGGGACAGGGAAAAGCCTACGAGCAGTACTTC. This gives the protein CASSEGQGKAYEQYF. This chain connects TRBV2 to TRBJ2-7; TRBD1 matches 9 bases. The CDR3 has 15 residues. Germline lookup yields CDR1 SNHLY and CDR2 FYNNEI. V was pared by 3 bases and J by 2 bases, with 5 bases of the junction left unmatched.

The chain combines TRBV7-3 with TRBJ2-1, with D possibly TRBD1 on 6 matching bases. Between the trimmed V and J ends, which lost 2 bases and 5 bases, there was a span of 16 bases. From germline, CDR1 is SGHTA and CDR2 FQGTGA. The CDR3 length is 16 residues. CDR3 sequence: CASSLRGWDINNEQFF. The CDR3 DNA reads as TGTGCCAGCAGCTTACGGGGTTGGGACATCAACAATGAGCAGTTCTTC.

This clonotype was counted many times. The CDR3 loop reads CAWSWTSTDTQYF. The CDR3 nucleotides are TGTGCCTGGAGTTGGACAAGCACAGATACGCAGTATTTT. The chain has TRBV30 and TRBJ2-3, with a possible D match to TRBD1 (5 bases). Germline V gene lookup returns CDR1 GTSNPN and CDR2 SVGIG (reference sequence). V lost 2 bases to trimming and J lost 0 bases, with 6 bases between them. CDR3 length: 13 residues.

The table lists this clonotype with many counts. V usage is TRBV20-1 and J usage is TRBJ2-5; TRBD1 is a possible D gene (5 bases). This CDR3 is built from 12 residues. V dropped 1 base and J dropped 4 bases, with 7 bases sitting between them. Germline V gene data show CDR1 as DFQATT and CDR2 as SNEGSKA (reference sequence). The CDR3 spells CSARARGETQYF. As DNA, the CDR3 is TGCAGTGCTAGAGCTAGGGGAGAGACCCAGTACTTC.

This clonotype occurred many times. The V call is TRBV27, the J call TRBJ2-3, with no clear D. CDR1 and CDR2 (germline): MNHEY, SMNVEV (reference sequence). The length of the CDR3 is 16 residues. The V end lost 6 bases, the J end lost 1 base, and 17 bases lay between the germline ends. Here the CDR3 DNA reads TGTGCCAGCAGGTCAGATCCCTGGGCACGCACAGATACGCAGTATTTT. This sequence encodes CASRSDPWARTDTQYF.

The chain carries TRBV7-6 and TRBJ1-3; no reliable D call. There are 11 residues in the CDR3. Trimming pared 5 bases from V and 7 bases from J, leaving 6 bases between. From germline, CDR1 is SGHVS and CDR2 FNYEAQ. CDR3 DNA sequence: TGTGCCAGCAGCGCCGCGAACACCATATATTTT. Its translation is CASSAANTIYF. Drawing the rest from reference TRBV7-6 and TRBJ1-3, the complete variable domain is GAGVSQSPRYKVTKRGQDVALRCDPISGHVSLYWYRQALGQGPEFLTYFNYEAQQDKSGLPNDRFSAERPEGSISTLTIQRTEQRDSAMYRCASSAANTIYFGEGSWLTVV.